The rows below give T cell receptor beta chains drawn from one sample of a study of blood T cell repertoires in COVID-19. The assay was immunoSEQ multiplex PCR, and TCRdb's table has in-frame clones only and misses some. The data hold 200,000 or so clones, with roughly 84% observed a single time. Sequenced material: peripheral blood. These receptors all come from a woman aged 30 to 39 who had recovered from COVID-19. CDR3s include the opening cysteine and the closing phenylalanine or tryptophan. The order of the fields is J gene, clone size, D gene, V gene, CDR3 DNA, CDR3 protein. The D gene is left open where the match is weak. The listing skips clone size in some rows; elsewhere it reads once, few, many or a size class.

>TRBJ2-1|.|TRBD2|TRBV10-3
TGTGCCATCAGTGAGTCGGGGCGGGAGAGGTACAATGAGCAGTTCTTC
CAISESGRERYNEQFF
>TRBJ1-1|.|TRBD1|TRBV12-5
TGTGCTAGTGGTTTGGTACGGGGACAGGGTACCCTGAACACTGAAGCTTTCTTT
CASGLVRGQGTLNTEAFF
>TRBJ2-2|.|.|TRBV4-1
TGCGCCAGCAGCCAGGGGGGGCAGGGCACCGGGGAGCTGTTTTTT
CASSQGGQGTGELFF
>TRBJ1-2|once|TRBD1|TRBV4-1
TGCGCCAGCAGCCAAGATAGGGGACAGGGGAATGTTTTCTATGGCTACACCTTC
CASSQDRGQGNVFYGYTF
>TRBJ2-1|.|.|TRBV28
TGTGCCAGCAGTTTATTCCGGGGAAGCTCCTACAATGAGCAGTTCTTC
CASSLFRGSSYNEQFF
>TRBJ1-4|.|.|TRBV5-1
TGCGCCAGCAGCTTGGGCATCGACAGCAGAAATGAAAAACTGTTTTTT
CASSLGIDSRNEKLFF
>TRBJ1-6|.|.|TRBV6-5
TGTGCCAGCAGTTACTCCGGGACACACAATTCACCCCTCCACTTT
CASSYSGTHNSPLHF
>TRBJ2-7|.|TRBD1|TRBV5-1
TGCGCCAGCAGCTCCGGACGGGACAGCGAGCAGTACTTC
CASSSGRDSEQYF
>TRBJ2-7|.|.|TRBV6-1
TGTGCCAGCAGTGAACGGGTCGATCCAGACTACGAGCAGTACTTC
CASSERVDPDYEQYF
>TRBJ2-2|.|TRBD2|TRBV19
TGTGCCAGTAGTAGAGCGGGGAGTAACACCGGGGAGCTGTTTTTT
CASSRAGSNTGELFF
>TRBJ1-3|.|.|TRBV28
.
CASSRDFGNGNTIYF
>TRBJ2-7|once|TRBD2|TRBV10-3
TGTGCCATCAGTGCCGGGACTAGCGGGAGAGACTACGAGCAGTACTTC
CAISAGTSGRDYEQYF
>TRBJ1-2|.|.|TRBV6-5
TGTGCCAGCACTCCCGGGGTTGTCGGCTACACCTTC
CASTPGVVGYTF
>TRBJ2-3|.|.|TRBV27
TGTGCCAGCAGTCACAGGGCCCCCGATACGCAGTATTTT
CASSHRAPDTQYF
>TRBJ1-5|.|.|TRBV28
TGTGCCAGCAGTTTCCCGGACAGAAACCAGCCCCAGCATTTT
CASSFPDRNQPQHF
>TRBJ1-1|.|.|TRBV5-1
TGCGCCAGCAGCTTGGTTCGGACAGCAGGGACTGAAGCTTTCTTT
CASSLVRTAGTEAFF
>TRBJ2-3|.|TRBD2|TRBV3-1/TRBV3-2
TGTGCCAGCAGTCCCCACGGGAGGGCTAGCACAGATACGCAGTATTTT
CASSPHGRASTDTQYF